Below are 24 T cell receptor beta chains sequenced from a single sample in a study of blood T cell repertoires in COVID-19. Data came from immunoSEQ multiplex PCR; TCRdb stores just in-frame clones and leaves some out. The sample contains about 260,000 clones, about 80% of which appear only once. Material: peripheral blood. The source is a woman at least 80 years old with acute or convalescent COVID-19.

The chain has TRBV9 and TRBJ2-3, with a weak D call TRBD2 (5 bases). The CDR3 is 17 residues long. Germline CDR1 is SGDLS and CDR2 is YYNGEE. V was pared by 4 bases and J by 2 bases, with 20 bases between. The CDR3: CASSPPDGLGDTDTQYF. DNA for the CDR3: TGTGCCAGCAGCCCCCCCGACGGGTTGGGAGACACAGATACGCAGTATTTT.

The rearrangement joins TRBV7-9 to TRBJ1-1, with unresolved D. This CDR3 region has 13 residues. Trimming stripped 6 bases from V and 0 bases from J, with 8 bases between. Germline CDR1 and CDR2: SEHNR and FQNEAQ (reference sequence). The CDR3 loop is CASSPNMNTEAFF. CDR3 nucleotides: TGTGCCAGCAGTCCAAACATGAACACTGAAGCTTTCTTT.

This sequence joins TRBV19 and TRBJ1-1; D unresolved. Germline V gene lookup returns CDR1 LNHDA and CDR2 SQIVND (reference sequence). The germline V and J ends were trimmed by 7 bases and 1 base, with 10 bases remaining between them. This CDR3 is 13 amino acids long. This chain's CDR3 is CASNFQENTEAFF. In DNA form, the CDR3 reads TGTGCCAGTAACTTCCAGGAGAACACTGAAGCTTTCTTT.

V gene TRBV11-2 combines with J gene TRBJ2-1, with D maybe TRBD1 (6 bases). The V gene lost 3 bases and the J gene lost 4 bases, with 7 bases spanning the gap. The CDR3 sequence is 13 residues long. The germline gives CDR1 SGHAT, CDR2 FQNNGV. DNA of the CDR3: TGTGCCAGCAGCTTTCAGGGGTACAATGAGCAGTTCTTC. Amino acids: CASSFQGYNEQFF. Full variable domain (rest looked up from reference TRBV11-2 and TRBJ2-1): EAGVAQSPRYKIIEKRQSVAFWCNPISGHATLYWYQQILGQGPKLLIQFQNNGVVDDSQLPKDRFSAERLKGVDSTLKIQPAKLEDSAVYLCASSFQGYNEQFFGPGTRLTVL.

The rearrangement uses TRBV28 and TRBJ1-2; perhaps TRBD1 as D (5 bases). Germline CDR1 and CDR2: MDHEN and SYDVKM. The CDR3 is 11 amino acids. Trimming left V 5 bases short and J 4 bases short, with 5 bases between. The CDR3 reads CASSDSYGYTF. CDR3 nucleotides: TGTGCCAGCAGTGACAGCTATGGCTACACCTTC.

This rearrangement joins TRBV2 to TRBJ1-4, with 8 positions matching TRBD1. V lost 3 bases and J lost 7; bases outside the gene matches: 4. The CDR3 covers 14 residues. CDR1 SNHLY and CDR2 FYNNEI come from the germline V gene. The CDR3: CASSDQGAGEKLFF. In DNA, the CDR3 is TGTGCCAGCAGTGATCAGGGGGCAGGTGAAAAACTGTTTTTT.

The chain uses TRBV7-2 and TRBJ2-5, with 12 bases identical to TRBD2. The CDR3 sequence is 15 residues long. CDR1 SGHTA and CDR2 FQGNSA come from the germline V gene. The V gene end was trimmed by 5 bases and the J gene end by 5 bases; junction bases not matched to a gene: 6. CDR3 DNA: TGTGCCAGCAGCGCACTAGCGGGGGGTGGGGAGACCCAGTACTTC. The encoded protein is CASSALAGGGETQYF.

This sequence joins TRBV18 and TRBJ1-2; 9 bases match TRBD1. The V and J ends lost 3 bases and 8 bases, in that order; junction bases with no gene match: 7. Germline CDR1 KGHSH, CDR2 LQKENI. The CDR3 contains 14 residues. The CDR3 coding sequence is TGTGCCAGCTCACCCCTGGACAGGGGAGGAGGCTACACCTTC. Its translation is CASSPLDRGGGYTF.

This chain joins TRBV3-1 (or the pseudogene TRBV3-2) and TRBJ1-6; the D is unclear. V lost 1 base, J lost 4 bases, and 11 bases lay in between. Germline V gene lookup returns CDR1 LGHDT and CDR2 YNNKEL (reference sequence). The CDR3 covers 16 residues. The CDR3 DNA reads TGTGCCAGCAGCCAAGCGACGACAACGTATAATTCACCCCTCCACTTT. This sequence encodes CASSQATTTYNSPLHF.

The chain recombines TRBV7-2 with TRBJ1-6, with 7 positions matching TRBD1. The trim removed 6 bases at V and 7 bases at J, leaving 6 bases unmatched. This CDR3 comprises 14 residues. Germline lookup yields CDR1 SGHTA and CDR2 FQGNSA. The CDR3: CASRGDSENSPLHF. The CDR3 DNA follows: TGTGCCAGCAGGGGGGACAGCGAAAATTCACCCCTCCACTTT. Looking up the rest from reference TRBV7-2 and TRBJ1-6 gives the full variable domain: GAGVSQSPSNKVTEKGKDVELRCDPISGHTALYWYRQSLGQGLEFLIYFQGNSAPDKSGLPSDRFSAERTGGSVSTLTIQRTQQEDSAVYLCASRGDSENSPLHFGNGTRLTVT.

This chain joins TRBV19 and TRBJ2-1; a weak D match, TRBD2 (6 bases). The CDR3 has 14 residues. The germline V gene encodes CDR1 LNHDA and CDR2 SQIVND (reference sequence). V was shortened by 7 bases and J by 7 bases, with 17 bases between the two germline ends. CDR3 nucleotide sequence: TGTGCCAGTACCCCTTTGCGGGGTCAGAATGAGCAGTTCTTC. The encoded protein is CASTPLRGQNEQFF.

The chain has TRBV7-9 and TRBJ2-5, with 8 bases identical to TRBD2. The V gene end was trimmed by 3 bases and the J gene end by 4 bases; junction bases not matched to a gene: 7. The CDR3 is made up of 15 amino acids. Germline assignment: CDR1 SEHNR and CDR2 FQNEAQ (reference sequence). DNA for the CDR3: TGTGCCAGCAGCTTTACGGGGGGGCCGTCAGAGACCCAGTACTTC. This codes for CASSFTGGPSETQYF.

The chain recombines TRBV7-8 with TRBJ1-1; D is unresolved. Germline V gene data show CDR1 as SGHVS and CDR2 as FQNEAQ. V lost 3 bases and J 8 bases, leaving 13 bases between the germline ends. This CDR3 has 13 amino acids. CDR3 coding DNA: TGTGCCAGCAGCTTTGGCGGCCCGGGGGAAGCTTTCTTT. Translating it yields CASSFGGPGEAFF.

V usage is TRBV11-2 and J usage is TRBJ2-7; D perhaps matches TRBD2 (5 bases). The germline gives CDR1 SGHAT, CDR2 FQNNGV. The length of the CDR3 is 15 residues. The V end was cut by 3 bases, the J end by 5 bases, with 17 bases between. CDR3 sequence reads: CASSFSPGIRDEQYF. The CDR3 DNA is TGTGCCAGCAGCTTTTCGCCGGGAATAAGGGACGAGCAGTACTTC.

This clone occurred once. The J gene is TRBJ2-1, the V gene TRBV19; maybe TRBD1 (5 bases). Trimming shortened V by 1 base and J by 4 bases, and 8 bases separated the two germline ends. In germline, CDR1 is LNHDA, CDR2 SQIVND (reference sequence). This CDR3 contains 14 residues. The DNA for the CDR3 is TGTGCCAGTAGTATAGTTGCAGGGTACAATGAGCAGTTCTTC. It is translated as CASSIVAGYNEQFF.

V usage is TRBV27 and J usage is TRBJ1-2; 7 nucleotides agree with TRBD1. The germline gives CDR1 MNHEY, CDR2 SMNVEV (reference sequence). The V gene end was trimmed by 2 bases and the J gene end by 4 bases; junction bases not matched to a gene: 7. CDR3 size: 15 residues. The CDR3 is CASSLTPAGGYGYTF. The CDR3 DNA sequence: TGTGCCAGCAGTTTAACCCCTGCAGGGGGCTATGGCTACACCTTC.

This chain joins TRBV2 and TRBJ1-1; 8 nucleotides line up with TRBD1. After removal of 7 bases from V and 4 bases from J, the junction contained 11 bases not matched to a gene. Germline CDR1 and CDR2: SNHLY and FYNNEI. The CDR3 sequence is 15 residues long. The CDR3 DNA reads as TGTGCCAGCAACGACAGGGGCCAATGGGGCACTGAAGCTTTCTTT. This translates into CASNDRGQWGTEAFF.

V usage is TRBV13 and J usage is TRBJ1-5, with D possibly matching TRBD1 (6 bases). The germline V gene has CDR1 PRHDT and CDR2 FYEKMQ (reference sequence). This CDR3 has 17 amino acids. Trimming took off 4 bases at V and 4 bases at J, with 20 bases between the two ends. CDR3 coding DNA: TGTGCCAGCAGCTCGTACGGTGCGGGGGGCAGAAATCAGCCCCAGCATTTT. Its translation: CASSSYGAGGRNQPQHF.

V and J are TRBV5-5 and TRBJ2-7; tentative D call: TRBD1 (5 bases). Germline CDR1 reads SGHKS; CDR2 reads YYEKEE (reference sequence). V lost 2 bases, J lost 4 bases, and 13 bases lay in between. The CDR3 extends over 14 amino acids. CDR3 bases: TGTGCCAGCAGCTTATCTCAGCCAGGGTACGAGCAGTACTTC. Residues: CASSLSQPGYEQYF.

The J gene is TRBJ1-2, the V gene TRBV5-1, with TRBD1 as a possible D gene (5 bases). Germline V gene sequence: CDR1 SGHRS, CDR2 YFSETQ. Trimming stripped 3 bases from V and 4 bases from J, with 13 bases between. The CDR3 has 14 residues. DNA of the CDR3: TGCGCCAGCAGCTCGGTAGGGGAAGGCTATGGCTACACCTTC. Its protein is CASSSVGEGYGYTF.

This clone was recorded a few times. This chain uses TRBV23-1 with TRBJ2-7; tentatively, D is TRBD1 (6 bases). TRBV23-1 is sorted into the ORF group, with uncertain function. Trimming took 0 bases from V and 5 from J, leaving 17 bases between them. The CDR3 length is 16 residues. CDR3 bases: TGCGCCAGCAGTCAATCTGGGGGCCAGGGCCGCGACGAGCAGTACTTC. Translation: CASSQSGGQGRDEQYF.

CDR3 amino acids: CASSGQPNSPLHF. The CDR3 nucleotides read TGTGCCAGCAGCGGACAGCCAAATTCACCCCTCCACTTT. The chain recombines TRBV7-2 with TRBJ1-6; TRBD1 might be the D (6 bases). This CDR3 region has 13 residues. Trimming took off 5 bases at V and 7 bases at J, with 9 bases between the two ends. Germline CDR1 SGHTA, CDR2 FQGNSA. Full variable domain (rest looked up from reference TRBV7-2 and TRBJ1-6): GAGVSQSPSNKVTEKGKDVELRCDPISGHTALYWYRQSLGQGLEFLIYFQGNSAPDKSGLPSDRFSAERTGGSVSTLTIQRTQQEDSAVYLCASSGQPNSPLHFGNGTRLTVT.

V is TRBV20-1 and J is TRBJ2-2; D remains unclear. This CDR3 spans 12 amino acids. Trimming pared 3 bases from V and 4 bases from J, leaving 6 bases between. The germline CDR1 and CDR2 sequences are DFQATT and SNEGSKA (reference sequence). The DNA of the CDR3 is TGCAGTGCTAGTGTCGTCACCGGGGAGCTGTTTTTT. The encoded protein is CSASVVTGELFF.

The genes are TRBV29-1 and TRBJ1-4, with 8 bases aligning to TRBD1. Per germline, CDR1 SQVTM and CDR2 ANQGSEA. V shed 7 bases and J 8 bases; nucleotides not matched to a gene: 9. The CDR3 is 13 residues long. The CDR3 DNA reads as TGCAGCGGGGTCCTACAGGGGGAGGAAAAACTGTTTTTT. The encoded protein is CSGVLQGEEKLFF.